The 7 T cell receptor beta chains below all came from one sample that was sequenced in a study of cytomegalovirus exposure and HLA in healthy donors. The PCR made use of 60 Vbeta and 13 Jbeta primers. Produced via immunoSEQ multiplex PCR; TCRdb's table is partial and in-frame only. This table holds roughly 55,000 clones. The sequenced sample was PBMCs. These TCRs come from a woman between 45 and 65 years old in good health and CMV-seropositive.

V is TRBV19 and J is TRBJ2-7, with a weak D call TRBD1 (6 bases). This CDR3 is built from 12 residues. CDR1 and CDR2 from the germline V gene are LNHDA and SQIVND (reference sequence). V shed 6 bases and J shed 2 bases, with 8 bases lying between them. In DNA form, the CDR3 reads TGTGCCAGTAGGGACAGAACCTACGAGCAGTACTTC. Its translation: CASRDRTYEQYF. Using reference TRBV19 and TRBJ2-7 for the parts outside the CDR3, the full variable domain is DGGITQSPKYLFRKEGQNVTLSCEQNLNHDAMYWYRQDPGQGLRLIYYSQIVNDFQKGDIAEGYSVSREKKESFPLTVTSAQKNPTAFYLCASRDRTYEQYFGPGTRLTVT.

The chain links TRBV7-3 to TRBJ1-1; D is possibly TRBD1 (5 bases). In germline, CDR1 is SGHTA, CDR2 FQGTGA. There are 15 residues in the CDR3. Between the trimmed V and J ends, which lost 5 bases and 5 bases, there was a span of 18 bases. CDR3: CASSQSRRGKTEAFF. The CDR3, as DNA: TGTGCCAGCAGCCAATCACGGCGGGGGAAGACTGAAGCTTTCTTT. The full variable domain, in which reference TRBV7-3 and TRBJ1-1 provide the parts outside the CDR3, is GAGVSQTPSNKVTEKGKYVELRCDPISGHTALYWYRQSLGQGPEFLIYFQGTGAADDSGLPNDRFFAVRPEGSVSTLKIQRTERGDSAVYLCASSQSRRGKTEAFFGQGTRLTVV.

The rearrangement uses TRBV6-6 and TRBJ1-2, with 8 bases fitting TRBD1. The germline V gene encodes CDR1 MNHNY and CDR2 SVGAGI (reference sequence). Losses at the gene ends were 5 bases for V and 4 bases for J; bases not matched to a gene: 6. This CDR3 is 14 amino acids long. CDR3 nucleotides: TGTGCCAGCAGTCGACAGGGGATTGGCTATGGCTACACCTTC. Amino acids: CASSRQGIGYGYTF.

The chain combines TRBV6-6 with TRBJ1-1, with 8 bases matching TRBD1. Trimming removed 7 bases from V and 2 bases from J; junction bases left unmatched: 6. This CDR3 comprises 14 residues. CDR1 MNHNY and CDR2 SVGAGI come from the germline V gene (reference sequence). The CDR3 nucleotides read TGTGCCAGCACATCGACAGGGGCTAACACTGAAGCTTTCTTT. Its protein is CASTSTGANTEAFF.

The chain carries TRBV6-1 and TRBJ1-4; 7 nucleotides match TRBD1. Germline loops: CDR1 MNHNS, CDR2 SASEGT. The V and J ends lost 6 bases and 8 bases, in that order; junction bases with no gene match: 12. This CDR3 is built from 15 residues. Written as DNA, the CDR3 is TGTGCCAGCAGGAGTGGGGAGGCAGGGGGGGAAAAACTGTTTTTT. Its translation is CASRSGEAGGEKLFF.

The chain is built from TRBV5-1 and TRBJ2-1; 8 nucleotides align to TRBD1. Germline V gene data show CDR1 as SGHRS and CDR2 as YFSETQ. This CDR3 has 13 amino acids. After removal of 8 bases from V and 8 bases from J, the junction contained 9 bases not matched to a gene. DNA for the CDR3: TGCGCCAGTGGCCGGACAGGGTATGATGAGCAGTTCTTC. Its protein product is CASGRTGYDEQFF.

CDR3 in amino acids: CASSLGLAGSYNEQFF. In DNA form, the CDR3 reads TGTGCCAGCAGCTTAGGACTAGCGGGATCCTACAATGAGCAGTTCTTC. The chain is built from TRBV7-9 and TRBJ2-1, with 11 bases identical to TRBD2. CDR1 is SEHNR, CDR2 FQNEAQ, per germline (reference sequence). J gave up 1 base and V 1 base, and 0 bases lay outside the gene matches. This CDR3 spans 16 amino acids.